The 3 T cell receptor beta chains reported below all come from one sample, sequenced in a study of T cell responses to AZD1222 COVID-19 vaccine. TCRdb's table, derived via immunoSEQ multiplex PCR, lists solely in-frame clones and lacks some. Here the sample spans approximately 150,000 clones, about nine tenths being singletons. Sequencing was performed on peripheral blood, taken on day 0 of AZD1222 vaccination. These receptors were taken from an adult in good health.

The V and J genes are TRBV28 and TRBJ2-7, with D possibly TRBD2 on 5 matching bases. Per the germline V gene, CDR1 is MDHEN and CDR2 is SYDVKM. V was shortened by 7 bases and J by 1 base, with 8 bases between the two germline ends. The CDR3 consists of 12 residues. The CDR3: CASTRDSYEQYF. The CDR3 coding sequence is TGTGCCAGCACACGGGATTCCTACGAGCAGTACTTC.

The chain combines TRBV10-1 with TRBJ2-1, with 13 bases aligning to TRBD2. Germline values: CDR1 WNHNN, CDR2 SYGVQD (reference sequence). The junction had 9 bases not matched to a gene; V was cut back by 6 bases and J by 7 bases. This CDR3 has 16 residues. The CDR3 nucleotides read TGCGCCAGCAGACCTTCCGGGACTAGCGGGATTAATGAGCAGTTCTTC. Amino acid sequence: CASRPSGTSGINEQFF.

The sample holds one count of this clone. The chain recombines TRBV29-1 with TRBJ1-1, with D tentatively TRBD1 (6 bases). CDR3 length: 13 amino acids. Trimming pared 4 bases from V and 4 bases from J, leaving 13 bases between. CDR1 and CDR2 (germline): SQVTM, ANQGSEA. The CDR3 DNA reads as TGCAGCGTTGCAGCAGGGGCGGGCACTGAAGCTTTCTTT. It is translated as CSVAAGAGTEAFF.